These 19 T cell receptor beta chains came from one sample sequenced in a study of OX40 agonist ivuxolimab in advanced cancers. The table came from immunoSEQ multiplex PCR; TCRdb's copy has only in-frame clones and leaves some out. The repertoire includes approximately 60,000 clones, about four fifths of them detected once, and over 0.95% sits in the top ten. The sequencing here drew on CD4+ or CD8+ T cells sorted from blood, taken in a trial of the OX40 agonist ivuxolimab. These receptor sequences come from an adult with an advanced solid tumor such as melanoma, head and neck, liver or kidney cancer.

The V and J genes are TRBV7-9 and TRBJ2-5, with a weak D call TRBD2 (6 bases). The CDR3 totals 14 residues. The germline gives CDR1 SEHNR, CDR2 FQNEAQ (reference sequence). The V end lost 1 base, the J end lost 5 bases, and 11 bases lay between the germline ends. The CDR3 sequence: CASSLGASGETQYF. In DNA form, the CDR3 reads TGTGCCAGCAGCTTAGGGGCGAGCGGGGAGACCCAGTACTTC.

This clone is a singleton in its sample. This chain joins TRBV5-6 and TRBJ2-1; D call uncertain. Germline CDR1 and CDR2: SGHDT and YYEEEE. Trimming shortened V by 0 bases and J by 8 bases, and 9 bases separated the two germline ends. This CDR3 has 13 residues. CDR3 sequence (DNA): TGTGCCAGCAGCTTGGGGAGAGAGGATGAGCAGTTCTTC. Its translation: CASSLGREDEQFF.

The gene calls are TRBV9 and TRBJ2-3; D uncertain. V was cut by 0 bases and J by 2 bases, with 13 bases left in between. CDR1 is SGDLS, CDR2 YYNGEE, per germline. This CDR3 has 16 amino acids. In DNA form, the CDR3 reads TGTGCCAGCAGCGTAGGGTCCGGCAGCCCCACAGATACGCAGTATTTT. It specifies CASSVGSGSPTDTQYF. Complete variable domain (other parts from reference TRBV9 and TRBJ2-3): DSGVTQTPKHLITATGQRVTLRCSPRSGDLSVYWYQQSLDQGLQFLIQYYNGEERAKGNILERFSAQQFPDLHSELNLSSLELGDSALYFCASSVGSGSPTDTQYFGPGTRLTVL.

The V gene is TRBV18, the J gene TRBJ2-7, with D possibly matching TRBD1 (6 bases). The CDR3 covers 15 residues. Trimming stripped 1 base from V and 0 bases from J, with 10 bases between. The germline gives CDR1 KGHSH, CDR2 LQKENI. CDR3 DNA sequence: TGTGCCAGCTCACCACGTCGGACAGCCTCCTACGAGCAGTACTTC. This codes for CASSPRRTASYEQYF.

This chain joins TRBV2 and TRBJ1-1, with 7 nucleotides matching TRBD1. Unmatched junction bases numbered 3, after V lost 7 bases and J lost 1 base. Germline CDR1 and CDR2: SNHLY and FYNNEI. This CDR3 spans 13 amino acids. The CDR3 DNA is TGTGCCAGCAAGGGACAGTCGAACACTGAAGCTTTCTTT. Protein product: CASKGQSNTEAFF.

This clone was found a few times. The rearrangement links TRBV2 to TRBJ2-7; D remains unclear. The CDR3 runs 13 residues. CDR1 and CDR2 from the germline V gene are SNHLY and FYNNEI. Trimming took off 3 bases at V and 0 bases at J, with 6 bases between the two ends. The CDR3 bases are TGTGCCAGCAGTGAGAGGAGCTCCTACGAGCAGTACTTC. This translates into CASSERSSYEQYF.

The genes are TRBV2 and TRBJ2-2; 13 bases align to TRBD2. Germline assignment: CDR1 SNHLY and CDR2 FYNNEI. V shed 6 bases, J shed 4 bases, and the junction held 2 bases outside the gene matches. The CDR3 length is 15 residues. The CDR3 sequence is CASRRTSGSTGELFF. The CDR3 region has the DNA TGTGCCAGCAGGCGGACTAGCGGGAGCACCGGGGAGCTGTTTTTT.

This rearrangement joins TRBV7-2 to TRBJ1-2; D is uncertain. Trimming pared 5 bases from V and 7 bases from J, leaving 11 bases between. Germline lookup yields CDR1 SGHTA and CDR2 FQGNSA. The CDR3 is 12 residues long. Written as DNA, the CDR3 is TGTGCCAGCAGCCCACATCAACTTGGCTACACCTTC. Its translation is CASSPHQLGYTF.

The V gene is TRBV9, the J gene TRBJ2-3; possible D gene TRBD1, 6 bases. Germline V lookup: CDR1 SGDLS, CDR2 YYNGEE. This CDR3 is 15 amino acids long. Trimming stripped 1 base from V and 2 bases from J, with 11 bases between. CDR3 protein: CASSVPTGTTDTQYF. CDR3 DNA: TGTGCCAGCAGCGTACCAACAGGGACCACAGATACGCAGTATTTT.

V is TRBV11-2 and J is TRBJ1-1; D may be TRBD1 (5 bases). Germline CDR1 SGHAT, CDR2 FQNNGV. The CDR3 runs 14 residues. The germline V and J ends were trimmed by 7 bases and 4 bases, with 16 bases remaining between them. This CDR3 reads CASNSGGVGTEAFF. CDR3 bases: TGTGCCAGCAACTCTGGGGGGGTCGGCACTGAAGCTTTCTTT.

This clone was counted a few times. This rearrangement joins TRBV7-2 to TRBJ2-7; D might be TRBD1 or TRBD2, each matching 5 bases. The CDR3 extends over 16 amino acids. Trimming removed 5 bases from V and 2 bases from J, with 19 bases in between. Germline loops: CDR1 SGHTA, CDR2 FQGNSA. The CDR3 loop is CASSLSARGLTYEQYF. CDR3 coding DNA: TGTGCCAGCAGCCTTAGCGCTAGGGGATTAACCTACGAGCAGTACTTC.

The V and J genes are TRBV7-2 and TRBJ1-1, with 10 bases that match TRBD1. CDR1 is SGHTA and CDR2 is FQGNSA in the germline V gene. The CDR3 spans 14 residues. V dropped 4 bases and J dropped 5; count of bases not matched to a gene: 4. The CDR3 protein is CASSYGQGGTEAFF. The CDR3 bases are TGTGCCAGCAGCTATGGACAGGGGGGGACTGAAGCTTTCTTT.

The V and J genes are TRBV7-2 and TRBJ1-3; D may be TRBD1 (5 bases). Germline V gives CDR1 SGHTA, CDR2 FQGNSA. Trimming pared 8 bases from V and 4 bases from J, leaving 15 bases between. The CDR3 has 14 amino acids. The CDR3 nucleotides read TGTGCCAGCTCTCAGGGAACGGGCGGAAACACCATATATTTT. Its protein is CASSQGTGGNTIYF.

This chain links TRBV11-2 with TRBJ2-1, with 9 bases aligning to TRBD2. Trimming removed 1 base from V and 4 bases from J; junction bases left unmatched: 5. Germline values: CDR1 SGHAT, CDR2 FQNNGV. The CDR3 sequence is 16 residues long. The CDR3 region has the DNA TGTGCCAGCAGCTTAGGGCCCGGACTAGCGTACAATGAGCAGTTCTTC. Translating it yields CASSLGPGLAYNEQFF.

This chain connects TRBV7-6 to TRBJ1-3, with D unresolved. CDR1 SGHVS and CDR2 FNYEAQ come from the germline V gene. The germline V and J ends were trimmed by 2 bases and 4 bases, with 12 bases remaining between them. This CDR3 spans 15 amino acids. DNA for the CDR3: TGTGCCAGCAGCTTATCCTCCCGGCTCGGAAACACCATATATTTT. This codes for CASSLSSRLGNTIYF.

The chain combines TRBV11-2 with TRBJ2-1; TRBD1 matches at 8 bases. Germline V gene lookup returns CDR1 SGHAT and CDR2 FQNNGV. Unmatched junction bases numbered 2, after V lost 3 bases and J lost 4 bases. The CDR3 totals 14 residues. The CDR3 coding sequence is TGTGCCAGCAGCTTCCGACAGGGGTACAATGAGCAGTTCTTC. This gives the protein CASSFRQGYNEQFF.

The genes are TRBV30 and TRBJ2-7; 9 bases fit TRBD1. The germline CDR1 and CDR2 sequences are GTSNPN and SVGIG (reference sequence). J lost 6 bases, V lost 6 bases, and 9 bases had no gene match. This CDR3 is 13 amino acids long. CDR3 sequence (DNA): TGTGCCTGCACCGGGACAGGGTGGAGCGAGCAGTACTTC. Translating gives CACTGTGWSEQYF.

The V and J genes are TRBV6-1 and TRBJ2-3; 10 bases fit TRBD2. From germline, CDR1 is MNHNS and CDR2 SASEGT. V shed 3 bases and J 6 bases; nucleotides not matched to a gene: 15. The CDR3 has 18 residues. The CDR3 here is CASSDLLASGGAYDTQYF. The CDR3 DNA is TGTGCCAGCAGTGATCTTTTAGCGAGCGGGGGGGCCTACGATACGCAGTATTTT.

This clone came up a few times. The V gene is TRBV4-3, the J gene TRBJ1-1, with D tentatively TRBD1 (6 bases). CDR1 is LGHNA and CDR2 is YSLEER in the germline V gene. V was cut by 3 bases and J by 7 bases, with 15 bases left in between. The CDR3 is made up of 14 amino acids. CDR3 bases: TGCGCCAGCAGCCAGGAGACAGGAACTTTTGAAGCTTTCTTT. The encoded protein is CASSQETGTFEAFF.